This is a list of T cell receptor beta chains from one sample in a study of shared clonotypes between healthy human individuals. Repertoires were generated with immunoSEQ multiplex PCR, while TCRdb's copy carries only in-frame clones and drops some. The sample holds more than 2 million clones, less than 95% seen once. Sequencing was carried out using naive CD8+ T cells sorted from blood. Receptors originate from a young man in good health. CDR3s include the opening cysteine and the closing phenylalanine or tryptophan. D genes are given only for firm matches. Clone size is not always given. Where it is, it says once, few, many or a class for expanded clones.

>.|TRBJ1-2|TRBV5-6|.
CASSLVGRANYGYTF
TGTGCCAGCAGCTTGGTGGGGAGGGCTAACTATGGCTACACCTTC
>.|TRBJ2-7|TRBV5-1|TRBD2
CASSSAGDSYEQYF
TGCGCCAGCAGCAGTGCGGGAGACTCCTACGAGCAGTACTTC
>.|TRBJ2-3|TRBV7-8|TRBD2
CASSPRLAGGTDTQYF
TGTGCCAGCAGCCCACGACTAGCCGGGGGCACAGATACGCAGTATTTT
>.|TRBJ2-2|TRBV7-9|.
CASSFSTETGELFF
TGTGCCAGCAGCTTTTCGACCGAAACCGGGGAGCTGTTTTTT
>once|TRBJ1-5|TRBV4-3|.
CASSQDVGGEANQPQHF
TGCGCCAGCAGCCAAGATGTTGGGGGAGAGGCCAATCAGCCCCAGCATTTT
>.|TRBJ1-2|TRBV6-6|.
CASSYGPATDGWGYTF
TGTGCCAGCAGTTACGGTCCAGCCACCGACGGTTGGGGCTACACCTTC
>.|TRBJ2-1|TRBV9|.
CASSVTKDRNEQFF
TGTGCCAGCAGCGTAACTAAGGACCGGAATGAGCAGTTCTTC
>.|TRBJ1-1|TRBV4-2|.
CASSQDERGENTEAFF
TGTGCCAGCAGCCAAGATGAGAGGGGCGAGAACACTGAAGCTTTCTTT
>.|TRBJ2-2|TRBV2|.
CASRDGPNTGELFF
TGTGCCAGCAGGGACGGACCGAACACCGGGGAGCTGTTTTTT
>.|TRBJ2-1|TRBV9|TRBD1
CASSVEGQGGNEQFF
TGTGCCAGCAGCGTAGAAGGACAGGGGGGGAATGAGCAGTTCTTC
>once|TRBJ2-1|TRBV19|TRBD1
CASSIQTGALNNEQFF
TGTGCCAGTAGTATACAGACAGGGGCGCTCAACAATGAGCAGTTCTTC
>.|TRBJ2-5|TRBV27|TRBD2
CASSLGIAGGPGRETQYF
TGTGCCAGCAGTTTAGGGATAGCGGGAGGGCCGGGTAGGGAGACCCAGTACTTC
>.|TRBJ2-1|TRBV11-2|TRBD2
CASSLDEPREGYNEQFF
TGTGCCAGCAGCTTAGACGAGCCGAGGGAGGGTTACAATGAGCAGTTCTTC
>.|TRBJ2-7|TRBV5-6|.
CASSPVQGSYEQYF
TGTGCCAGCAGCCCGGTGCAGGGGAGCTACGAGCAGTACTTC
>.|TRBJ2-3|TRBV5-4|TRBD1
CASSLGTGTDTQYF
TGTGCCAGCAGCTTGGGGACAGGGACGGATACGCAGTATTTT
>.|TRBJ2-7|TRBV29-1|.
CSVEDRAGSYEQYF
TGCAGCGTTGAAGATCGAGCAGGGAGCTACGAGCAGTACTTC
>.|TRBJ2-7|TRBV9|TRBD2
CASSVDGSGYEQYF
TGTGCCAGCAGCGTAGACGGTAGCGGGTACGAGCAGTACTTC
>once|TRBJ2-5|TRBV4-1|TRBD2
CASSQVVAGGQETQYF
TGCGCCAGCAGCCAAGTTGTAGCGGGGGGCCAAGAGACCCAGTACTTC
>.|TRBJ2-7|TRBV2|TRBD2
CASTPFALAGGVYEQYF
TGTGCCAGCACCCCTTTTGCCCTAGCGGGAGGGGTCTACGAGCAGTACTTC
>.|TRBJ2-3|TRBV5-6|.
CASSLESKATDTQYF
TGTGCCAGCAGCTTGGAATCCAAGGCAACAGATACGCAGTATTTT
>once|TRBJ1-4|TRBV4-1|.
CASSQVQATNEKLFF
TGCGCCAGCAGCCAAGTACAGGCAACTAATGAAAAACTGTTTTTT
>.|TRBJ2-7|TRBV6-5|.
CASSYSSVLGGEQYF
TGTGCCAGCAGTTACTCGAGTGTTTTAGGGGGCGAGCAGTACTTC
>.|TRBJ2-4|TRBV14|TRBD2
CASSQGLANIQYF
TGTGCCAGCAGCCAAGGACTAGCCAACATTCAGTACTTC
>.|TRBJ2-5|TRBV19|.
CASSIVGHEETQYF
TGTGCCAGTAGTATAGTCGGGCACGAAGAGACCCAGTACTTC
>.|TRBJ1-1|TRBV7-8|.
CASSLDADHKAFF
TGTGCCAGCAGCTTAGATGCAGATCATAAAGCTTTCTTT
>.|TRBJ2-3|TRBV6-5|.
CASTPGTTSTDTQYF
TGTGCCAGCACTCCTGGGACAACTAGCACAGATACGCAGTATTTT
>once|TRBJ1-2|TRBV5-4|TRBD1
CASSLDGTGGINYYGYTF
TGTGCCAGCAGCTTGGATGGGACAGGGGGTATAAATTACTATGGCTACACCTTC
>.|TRBJ2-1|TRBV7-9|.
CASSDNREPYNEQFF
TGTGCCAGCAGCGACAACAGGGAGCCCTACAATGAGCAGTTCTTC
>few|TRBJ1-6|TRBV2|.
CASRASGGGNNSPLHF
TGTGCCAGCAGGGCCTCGGGGGGCGGCAATAATTCACCCCTCCACTTT
>.|TRBJ2-5|TRBV10-1|.
CASSEGGTQYF
TGCGCCAGCAGTGAGGGTGGGACCCAGTACTTC
>.|TRBJ2-4|TRBV27|.
CASSLSSEVSYIQYF
TGTGCCAGCAGTTTATCGTCGGAGGTGTCTTACATTCAGTACTTC
>.|TRBJ2-2|TRBV6-1|TRBD1
CASSASWDRGQTGELFF
TGTGCCAGCAGTGCCTCTTGGGACAGGGGGCAAACCGGGGAGCTGTTTTTT
>.|TRBJ1-1|TRBV7-9|.
CASSSSGLPGEAFF
TGTGCCAGCAGCTCATCGGGCCTCCCCGGGGAAGCTTTCTTT
>.|TRBJ2-7|TRBV6-1|TRBD1
CASSSGTVPYEQYF
TGTGCCAGCAGTTCCGGGACAGTTCCCTACGAGCAGTACTTC
>.|TRBJ2-7|TRBV27|.
CASSYREGYEQYF
TGTGCCAGCAGTTACAGGGAGGGCTACGAGCAGTACTTC
>.|TRBJ1-2|TRBV7-9|.
CASSLTDGNYGYTF
TGTGCCAGCAGCTTAACGGACGGAAACTATGGCTACACCTTC
>.|TRBJ2-5|TRBV7-6|TRBD2
CASSNLQRGGQETQYF
TGTGCCAGCAGCAACCTCCAGCGGGGGGGTCAAGAGACCCAGTACTTC
>.|TRBJ2-1|TRBV4-2|.
CASSQEGATTWGENEQFF
TGTGCCAGCAGCCAAGAGGGAGCGACAACGTGGGGGGAGAATGAGCAGTTCTTC
>.|TRBJ1-4|TRBV5-8|.
CASSLAWGGVEKLFF
TGTGCCAGCAGCTTGGCATGGGGTGGGGTTGAAAAACTGTTTTTT
>.|TRBJ1-4|TRBV2|.
CASSDPNQGSTNEKLFF
TGTGCCAGCAGTGACCCCAACCAGGGTTCGACTAATGAAAAACTGTTTTTT
>.|TRBJ2-3|TRBV6-5|.
CASSYYSNADTQYF
TGTGCCAGCAGTTATTACAGCAATGCAGATACGCAGTATTTT
>.|TRBJ2-4|TRBV7-9|.
CASSSGDSRSKNIQYF
TGTGCCAGCAGCTCGGGGGACAGTCGTTCCAAAAACATTCAGTACTTC
>.|TRBJ2-3|TRBV20-1|.
CSVPRADTQYF
TGCAGTGTCCCTCGGGCAGATACGCAGTATTTT
>.|TRBJ1-6|TRBV6-5|.
CASSYSGDSPLHF
TGTGCCAGCAGTTACTCCGGCGATTCACCCCTCCACTTT
>.|TRBJ2-5|TRBV7-9|TRBD2
CASSATSGGHETQYF
TGTGCCAGCAGCGCGACTAGCGGGGGACATGAGACCCAGTACTTC
>.|TRBJ2-7|TRBV19|TRBD1
CASSPGQGGGYEQYF
TGTGCCAGTAGTCCCGGACAGGGGGGAGGCTACGAGCAGTACTTC
>.|TRBJ2-7|TRBV28|TRBD2
CASSTGGGTYEQYF
TGTGCCAGCTCAACTGGGGGGGGAACCTACGAGCAGTACTTC
>.|TRBJ2-7|TRBV10-3|TRBD2
CAISGAGTSGGSYEQYF
TGTGCCATCAGTGGAGCCGGGACTAGCGGGGGATCCTACGAGCAGTACTTC
>.|TRBJ2-3|TRBV30|TRBD2
CARNVAGGADTQYF
TGTGCCCGGAATGTTGCGGGAGGTGCAGATACGCAGTATTTT
>.|TRBJ2-3|TRBV18|.
CASSPPPAGTFGTDTQYF
TGTGCCAGCTCACCGCCGCCCGCCGGGACCTTCGGCACAGATACGCAGTATTTT
>.|TRBJ1-6|TRBV19|TRBD1
CASKPTGWNSPLHF
TGTGCCAGTAAGCCGACAGGGTGGAATTCACCCCTCCACTTT
>once|TRBJ1-1|TRBV4-1|.
CASSQDAGRYTEAFF
TGCGCCAGCAGCCAAGATGCAGGGCGGTACACTGAAGCTTTCTTT
>.|TRBJ2-3|TRBV7-9|.
CASSTRTVDTDTQYF
TGTGCCAGCAGCACACGGACGGTGGACACAGATACGCAGTATTTT
>.|TRBJ1-1|TRBV28|.
CASSLSTEMNTEAFF
TGTGCCAGCAGTTTATCAACAGAGATGAACACTGAAGCTTTCTTT
>.|TRBJ1-2|TRBV29-1|TRBD1
CSVPWGTGESNYGYTF
TGCAGCGTTCCGTGGGGGACAGGGGAGTCTAACTATGGCTACACCTTC
>once|TRBJ2-2|TRBV21-1|.
CASSKGLAGGDTGELFF
TGTGCCAGCAGCAAAGGACTAGCGGGAGGGGACACCGGGGAGCTGTTTTTT
>.|TRBJ1-1|TRBV6-5|.
CASSYSRGSPRAFF
TGTGCCAGCAGTTACTCTCGGGGGTCCCCCCGGGCTTTCTTT